The TCR beta chain described here comes from a study of Ad26.COV2.S vaccination and SARS-CoV-2 variants. Study-level results: Spike-specific CD8+ and CD4+ T cell responses reportedly showed substantial breadth after vaccination.

The V end lost 0 bases, the J end lost 0 bases, and 7 bases lay between the germline ends. The V gene's germline CDR1 is SGHRS and CDR2 YFSETQ. The length of the CDR3 is 15 residues. Regarding treatment: around 19 received Ad26.COV2.S at low or high dose, single or two shots; several received placebo; per-sample allocation not given. Sample collection was performed on day 63 after the first vaccine or placebo injection. Produced via immunoSEQ multiplex PCR; TCRdb's table is partial and in-frame only. This sample yields about 350,000 clones, of which 80% to 90% are seen a single time; 3% to 4% belongs to the top ten. Of note for this clone: No antigen is known for it.

The rearrangement uses TRBV5-1 and TRBJ2-1; no clear D. The TCR originated in a person between 18 and 65 years old who received the Ad26.COV2.S COVID-19 vaccine or a placebo. Specimen: peripheral blood, collected in a trial of Ad26.COV2.S vaccine versus placebo. CDR3 region: CASSLAPSSYNEQFF. DNA of the CDR3: TGCGCCAGCAGCTTGGCGCCGAGCTCCTACAATGAGCAGTTCTTC.